This T cell receptor beta chain stems from a study of shared clonotypes between healthy human individuals. Naive CD8 isolation took CD45RO-negative cells positively selected for CCR7 and excluded terminally differentiated effector memory CD45RA+ cells. V was clipped by 5 bases and J by 0 bases; unmatched bases: 8. The CDR3 covers 17 residues. Germline loops: CDR1 MNHEY, CDR2 SMNVEV (reference sequence). Study-wide points: Shared clonotypes: roughly 5% naive CD4, approximately 3.4% naive CD8, about 2.4% memory CD4, approximately 0.37% memory CD8. Generation probabilities of non-shared clonotypes were lower (relative to those shared by all four donors). Memory subsets had estimated richness that was generally smaller than that of naive subsets. Sequencing depth was a factor that was expected to affect clonotype sharing among donors.

A word on this clone: The target antigen is unknown.

TCRdb's copy holds only in-frame clones and misses some; the assay was immunoSEQ multiplex PCR. The sample has over 2,000,000 clones; 80% to 95% are singletons. V is TRBV27 and J is TRBJ2-7, with 12 bases that match TRBD2. Sequencing used naive CD8+ T cells from PBMCs. This clonotype was sampled from a man between 18 and 35 years old in good health. Some clones in this sample may be carry-over from other donors' samples. The CDR3 nucleotides read TGTGCCAGCAGTCGGACTAGCGGGACTTTAAACTCCTACGAGCAGTACTTC. It specifies CASSRTSGTLNSYEQYF.